The clone carrying this TCR beta chain was found a few times. The antigen is not known. This entry is derived from a study of cytomegalovirus exposure and HLA in healthy donors. Study-level background: A previous analysis identified 95 million to 130 million unique TCR beta sequences derived from some 170 million T cells. From donors who were HLA-typed, an early data release held about 89 million unique TCRs.

Study-level results: With later analysis, a missense DCLRE1C variant became linked to TCR beta V- and J-gene trimming.

Per germline, CDR1 SGHVS and CDR2 FNYEAQ. V was pared by 1 base and J by 5 bases, with 11 bases between. The CDR3 consists of 14 residues. PCR involved 60 Vbeta and 13 Jbeta primers. This table comes from immunoSEQ multiplex PCR, and its TCRdb copy is limited to in-frame clones, with some not included. The sample lists about 140,000 clones, roughly 62% seen once, with over 1.5% in the top ten. As for the donors, each was a healthy bone marrow donor. This chain uses TRBV7-6 with TRBJ2-5; D is perhaps TRBD2 (6 bases). The TCR comes from a male donor in good health and CMV-seronegative. Sequenced: PBMCs. The CDR3 here is CASSLETSGETQYF. The CDR3 DNA follows: TGTGCCAGCAGCTTAGAGACTAGTGGGGAGACCCAGTACTTC.